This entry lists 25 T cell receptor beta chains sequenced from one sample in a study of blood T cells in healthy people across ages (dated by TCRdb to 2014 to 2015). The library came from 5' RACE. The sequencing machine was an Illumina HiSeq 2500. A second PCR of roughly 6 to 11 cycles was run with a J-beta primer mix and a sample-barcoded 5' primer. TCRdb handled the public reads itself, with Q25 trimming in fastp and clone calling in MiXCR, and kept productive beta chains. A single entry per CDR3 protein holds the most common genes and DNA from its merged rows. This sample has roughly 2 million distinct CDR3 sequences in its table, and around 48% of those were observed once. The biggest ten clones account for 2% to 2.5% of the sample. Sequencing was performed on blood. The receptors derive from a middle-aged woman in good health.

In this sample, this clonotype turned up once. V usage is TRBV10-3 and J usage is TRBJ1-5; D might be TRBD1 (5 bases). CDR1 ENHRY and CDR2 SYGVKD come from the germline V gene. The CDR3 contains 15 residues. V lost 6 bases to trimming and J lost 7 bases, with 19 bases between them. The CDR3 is CAIRTSDNPMQPQHF. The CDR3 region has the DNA TGTGCCATCAGGACGTCGGACAATCCAATGCAGCCCCAGCATTTT.

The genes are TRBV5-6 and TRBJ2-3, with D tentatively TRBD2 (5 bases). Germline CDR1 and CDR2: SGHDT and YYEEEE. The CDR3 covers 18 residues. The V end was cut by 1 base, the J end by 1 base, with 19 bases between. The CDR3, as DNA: TGTGCCAGCAGCTTGATCAGCGGTCTGGGGTTCGGCACAGATACGCAGTATTTT. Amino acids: CASSLISGLGFGTDTQYF.

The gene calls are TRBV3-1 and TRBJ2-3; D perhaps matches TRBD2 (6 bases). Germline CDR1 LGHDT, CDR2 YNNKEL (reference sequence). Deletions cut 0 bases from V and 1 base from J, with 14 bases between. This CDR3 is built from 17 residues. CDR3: CASSQDRWEDGTDTQYF. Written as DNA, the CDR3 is TGTGCCAGCAGCCAAGATCGGTGGGAGGATGGCACAGATACGCAGTATTTT.

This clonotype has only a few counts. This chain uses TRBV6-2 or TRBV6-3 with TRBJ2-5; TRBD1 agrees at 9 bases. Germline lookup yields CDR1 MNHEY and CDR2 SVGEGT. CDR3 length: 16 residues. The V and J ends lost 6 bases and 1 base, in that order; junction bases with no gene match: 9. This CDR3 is CASRRTDRGSQETQYF. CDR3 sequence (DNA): TGTGCCAGCAGGCGCACGGACAGGGGCTCCCAAGAGACCCAGTACTTC.

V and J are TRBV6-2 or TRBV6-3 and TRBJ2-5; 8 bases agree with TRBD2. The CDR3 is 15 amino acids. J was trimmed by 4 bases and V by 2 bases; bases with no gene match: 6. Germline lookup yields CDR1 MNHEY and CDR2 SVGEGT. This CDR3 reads CASSYGGTRGETQYF. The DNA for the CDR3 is TGTGCCAGCAGTTACGGGGGGACTAGAGGAGAGACCCAGTACTTC.

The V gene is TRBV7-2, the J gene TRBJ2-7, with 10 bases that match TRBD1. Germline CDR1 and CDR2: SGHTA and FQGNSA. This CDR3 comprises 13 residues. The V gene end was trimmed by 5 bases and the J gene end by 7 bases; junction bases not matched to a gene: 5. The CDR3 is CASSIDRGREQYF. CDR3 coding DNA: TGTGCCAGCAGCATAGACAGGGGGCGTGAGCAGTACTTC.

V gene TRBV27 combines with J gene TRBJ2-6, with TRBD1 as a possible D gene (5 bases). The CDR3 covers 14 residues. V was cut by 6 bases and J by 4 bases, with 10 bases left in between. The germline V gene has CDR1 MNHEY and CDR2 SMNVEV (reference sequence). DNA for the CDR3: TGTGCCAGCAGCGCAGGGTTCGGGGCCAACGTCCTGACTTTC. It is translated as CASSAGFGANVLTF.

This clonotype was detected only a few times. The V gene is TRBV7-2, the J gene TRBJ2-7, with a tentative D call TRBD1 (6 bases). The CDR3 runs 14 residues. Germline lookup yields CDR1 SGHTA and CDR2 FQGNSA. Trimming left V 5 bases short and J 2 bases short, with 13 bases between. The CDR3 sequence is CASSTDSSTYEQYF. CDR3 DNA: TGTGCCAGCAGCACGGACAGTAGTACCTACGAGCAGTACTTC.

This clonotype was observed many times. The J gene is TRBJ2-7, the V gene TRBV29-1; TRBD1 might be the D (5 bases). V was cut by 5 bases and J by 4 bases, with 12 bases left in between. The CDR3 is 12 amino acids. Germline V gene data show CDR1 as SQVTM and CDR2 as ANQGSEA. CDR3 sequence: CSVQRGGYEQYF. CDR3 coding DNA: TGCAGCGTTCAAAGGGGCGGATACGAGCAGTACTTC.

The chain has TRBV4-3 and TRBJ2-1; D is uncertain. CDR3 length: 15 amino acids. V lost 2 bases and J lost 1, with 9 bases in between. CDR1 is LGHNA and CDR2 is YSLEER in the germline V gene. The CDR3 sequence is CASSQLSTSYNEQFF. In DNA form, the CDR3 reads TGCGCCAGCAGCCAATTGTCAACTTCCTACAATGAGCAGTTCTTC.

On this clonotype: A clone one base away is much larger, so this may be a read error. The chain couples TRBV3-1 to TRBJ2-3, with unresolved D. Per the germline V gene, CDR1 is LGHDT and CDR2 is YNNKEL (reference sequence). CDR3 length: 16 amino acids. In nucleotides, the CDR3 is TGTGCCAGCAGCCAAGGAGAGCGCCTTAGCACAGTTACGCAGTATTTT. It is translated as CASSQGERLSTVTQYF.

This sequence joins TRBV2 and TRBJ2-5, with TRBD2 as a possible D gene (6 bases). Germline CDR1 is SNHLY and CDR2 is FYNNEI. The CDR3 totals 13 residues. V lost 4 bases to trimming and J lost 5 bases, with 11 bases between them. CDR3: CASSAAGRETQYF. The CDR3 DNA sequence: TGTGCCAGCAGTGCGGCAGGGAGGGAGACCCAGTACTTC.

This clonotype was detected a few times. This CDR3 reads CASSSFRTGDYGYTF. The CDR3 region has the DNA TGTGCCAGCAGCTCATTTCGGACAGGAGACTATGGCTACACCTTC. The gene calls are TRBV11-2 and TRBJ1-2; 7 nucleotides match TRBD1. The CDR3 is 15 amino acids. Germline V gene data show CDR1 as SGHAT and CDR2 as FQNNGV. The V gene end was trimmed by 4 bases and the J gene end by 3 bases; junction bases not matched to a gene: 8. Filled out from reference TRBV11-2 and TRBJ1-2, the complete variable domain reads EAGVAQSPRYKIIEKRQSVAFWCNPISGHATLYWYQQILGQGPKLLIQFQNNGVVDDSQLPKDRFSAERLKGVDSTLKIQPAKLEDSAVYLCASSSFRTGDYGYTFGSGTRLTVV.

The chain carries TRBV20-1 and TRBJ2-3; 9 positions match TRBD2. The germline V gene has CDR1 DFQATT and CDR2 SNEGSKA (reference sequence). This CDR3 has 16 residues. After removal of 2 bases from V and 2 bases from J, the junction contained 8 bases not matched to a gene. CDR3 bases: TGCAGTGCTAGATCGGGCGGGGGGGAATTCACAGATACGCAGTATTTT. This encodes CSARSGGGEFTDTQYF.

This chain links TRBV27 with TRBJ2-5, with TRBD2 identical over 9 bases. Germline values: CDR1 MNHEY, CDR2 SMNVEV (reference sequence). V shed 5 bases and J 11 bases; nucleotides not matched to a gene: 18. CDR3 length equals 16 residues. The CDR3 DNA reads TGTGCCAGCAGTCCCCCGGGACGAGCGGGGGGTCGTGAGCAGTACTTC. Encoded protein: CASSPPGRAGGREQYF.

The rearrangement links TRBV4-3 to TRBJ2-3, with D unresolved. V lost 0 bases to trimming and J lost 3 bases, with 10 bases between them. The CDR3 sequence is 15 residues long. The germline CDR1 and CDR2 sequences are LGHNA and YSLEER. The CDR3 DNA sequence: TGCGCCAGCAGCCAAGAACCCACAAAAACAGATACGCAGTATTTT. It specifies CASSQEPTKTDTQYF.

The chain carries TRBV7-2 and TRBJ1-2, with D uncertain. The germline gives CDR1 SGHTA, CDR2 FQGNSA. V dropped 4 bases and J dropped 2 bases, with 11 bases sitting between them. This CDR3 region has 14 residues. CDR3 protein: CASSSTRSNYGYTF. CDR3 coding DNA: TGTGCCAGCAGCTCCACACGGTCCAACTATGGCTACACCTTC.

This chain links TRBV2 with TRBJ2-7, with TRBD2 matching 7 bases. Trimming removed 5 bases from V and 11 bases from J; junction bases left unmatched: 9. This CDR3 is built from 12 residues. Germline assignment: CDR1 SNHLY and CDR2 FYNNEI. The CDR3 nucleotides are TGTGCCAGCAGTATACTAGCGAATGCCAAGTACTTC. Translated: CASSILANAKYF.

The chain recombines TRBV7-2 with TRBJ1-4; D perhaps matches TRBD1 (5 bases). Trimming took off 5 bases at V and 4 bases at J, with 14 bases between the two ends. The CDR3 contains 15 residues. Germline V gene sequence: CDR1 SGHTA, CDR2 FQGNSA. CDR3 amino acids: CASSPQGALNEKLFF. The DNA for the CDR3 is TGTGCCAGCAGCCCCCAGGGAGCCCTTAATGAAAAACTGTTTTTT.

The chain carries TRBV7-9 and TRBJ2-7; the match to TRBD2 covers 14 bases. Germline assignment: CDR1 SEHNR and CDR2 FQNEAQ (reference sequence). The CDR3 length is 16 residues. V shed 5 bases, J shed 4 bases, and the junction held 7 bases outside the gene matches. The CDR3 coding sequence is TGTGCCAGCAGCCGGACTAGCGGGGGGAACAAATACGAGCAGTACTTC. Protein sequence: CASSRTSGGNKYEQYF.

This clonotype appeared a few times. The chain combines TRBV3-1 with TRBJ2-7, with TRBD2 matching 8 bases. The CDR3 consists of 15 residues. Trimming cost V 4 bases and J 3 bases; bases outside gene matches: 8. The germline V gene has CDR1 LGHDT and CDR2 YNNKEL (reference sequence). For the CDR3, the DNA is TGTGCCAGCAGCCGGGCCGGGACTAGTATCTACGAGCAGTACTTC. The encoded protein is CASSRAGTSIYEQYF.

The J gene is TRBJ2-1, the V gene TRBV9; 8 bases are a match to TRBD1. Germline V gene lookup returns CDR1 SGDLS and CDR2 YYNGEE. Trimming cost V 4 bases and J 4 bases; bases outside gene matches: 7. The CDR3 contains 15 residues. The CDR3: CASSRTGPTYNEQFF. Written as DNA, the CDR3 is TGTGCCAGCAGCAGGACAGGGCCCACTTACAATGAGCAGTTCTTC.

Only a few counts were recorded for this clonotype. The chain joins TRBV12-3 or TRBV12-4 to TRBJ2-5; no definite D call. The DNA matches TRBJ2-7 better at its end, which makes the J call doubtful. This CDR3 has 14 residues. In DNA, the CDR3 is TGTGCCAGCAGTTTGGGCACGACCCTCGACGAGCAGTACTTC. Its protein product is CASSLGTTLDEQYF.

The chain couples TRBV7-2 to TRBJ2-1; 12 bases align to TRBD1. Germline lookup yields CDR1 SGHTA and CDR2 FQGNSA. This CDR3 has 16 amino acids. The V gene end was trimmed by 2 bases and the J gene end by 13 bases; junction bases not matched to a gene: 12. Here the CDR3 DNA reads TGTGCCAGCAGCTTAACTGGGACAGGGGGCATGAAGACCCAGTTCTTC. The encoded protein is CASSLTGTGGMKTQFF.

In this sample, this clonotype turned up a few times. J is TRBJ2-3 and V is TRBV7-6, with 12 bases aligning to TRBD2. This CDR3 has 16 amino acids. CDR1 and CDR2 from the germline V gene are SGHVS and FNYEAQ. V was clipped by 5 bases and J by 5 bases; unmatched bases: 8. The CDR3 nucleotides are TGTGCCAGCAGCACCTCACTAGCGGGGGGCGAAGATACGCAGTATTTT. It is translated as CASSTSLAGGEDTQYF.